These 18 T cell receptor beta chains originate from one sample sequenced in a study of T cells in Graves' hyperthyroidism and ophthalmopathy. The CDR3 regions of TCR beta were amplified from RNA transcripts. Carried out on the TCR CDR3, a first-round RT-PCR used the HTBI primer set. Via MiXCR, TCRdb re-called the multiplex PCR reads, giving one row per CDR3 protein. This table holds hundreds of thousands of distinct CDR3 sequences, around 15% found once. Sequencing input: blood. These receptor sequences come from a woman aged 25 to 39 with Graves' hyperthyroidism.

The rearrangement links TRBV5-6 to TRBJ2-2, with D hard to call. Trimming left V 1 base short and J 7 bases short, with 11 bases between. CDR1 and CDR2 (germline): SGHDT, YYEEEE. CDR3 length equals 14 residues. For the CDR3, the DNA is TGTGCCAGCAGCTTGAAGGAACGGGTCGGGGAGCTGTTTTTT. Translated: CASSLKERVGELFF.

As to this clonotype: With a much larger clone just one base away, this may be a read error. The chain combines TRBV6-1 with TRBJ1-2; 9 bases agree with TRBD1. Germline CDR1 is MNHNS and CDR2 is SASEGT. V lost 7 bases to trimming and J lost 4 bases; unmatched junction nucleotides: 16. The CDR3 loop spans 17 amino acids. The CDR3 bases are TGTGCCAGCACCCCCGGCACAGGGGGCGCGAAAGTCTATGGCTACACCTTC. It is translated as CASTPGTGGAKVYGYTF.

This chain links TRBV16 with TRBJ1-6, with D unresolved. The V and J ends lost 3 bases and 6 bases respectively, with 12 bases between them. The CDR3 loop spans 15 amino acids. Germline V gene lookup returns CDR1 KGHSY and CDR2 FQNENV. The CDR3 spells CASSHAILSNSPLHF. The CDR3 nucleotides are TGTGCCAGCAGCCACGCGATACTGAGTAATTCACCCCTCCACTTT.

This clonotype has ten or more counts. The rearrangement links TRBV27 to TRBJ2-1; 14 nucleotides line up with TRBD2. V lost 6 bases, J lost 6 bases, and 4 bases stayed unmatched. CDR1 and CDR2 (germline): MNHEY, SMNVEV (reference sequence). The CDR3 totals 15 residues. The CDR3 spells CASRTSGRATNEQFF. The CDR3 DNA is TGTGCCAGCAGGACTAGCGGGAGGGCCACCAATGAGCAGTTCTTC.

The CDR3 bases are TGTGCCTGGACTCGGGGGACTAGCAGCTACGAGCAGTACTTC. It is translated as CAWTRGTSSYEQYF. The rearrangement links TRBV30 to TRBJ2-7; 9 bases match TRBD2. The CDR3 totals 14 residues. Germline trimming cut 4 bases from V and 3 bases from J; bases unmatched to any gene: 7. CDR1 is GTSNPN and CDR2 is SVGIG in the germline V gene (reference sequence).

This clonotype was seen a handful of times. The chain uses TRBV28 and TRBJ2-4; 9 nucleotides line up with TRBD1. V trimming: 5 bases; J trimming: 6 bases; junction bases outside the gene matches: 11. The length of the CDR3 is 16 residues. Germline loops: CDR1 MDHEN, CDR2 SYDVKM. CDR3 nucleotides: TGTGCCAGCAGTACCCCCGGGACAGGGATCGGAAACATTCAGTACTTC. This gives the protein CASSTPGTGIGNIQYF.

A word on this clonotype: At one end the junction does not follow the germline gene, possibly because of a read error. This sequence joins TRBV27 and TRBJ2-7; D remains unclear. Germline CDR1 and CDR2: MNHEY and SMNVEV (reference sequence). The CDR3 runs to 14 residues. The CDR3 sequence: CASSPYNPSCEQYF. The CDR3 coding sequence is TGTGCCAGCAGTCCCTATAACCCGTCCTGCGAGCAGTACTTC.

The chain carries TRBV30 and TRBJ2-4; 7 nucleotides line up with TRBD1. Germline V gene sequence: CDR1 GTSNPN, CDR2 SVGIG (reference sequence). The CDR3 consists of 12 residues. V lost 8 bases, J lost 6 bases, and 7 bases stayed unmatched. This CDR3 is CAVTGVGNIQYF. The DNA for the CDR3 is TGTGCCGTAACAGGGGTCGGAAACATTCAGTACTTC.

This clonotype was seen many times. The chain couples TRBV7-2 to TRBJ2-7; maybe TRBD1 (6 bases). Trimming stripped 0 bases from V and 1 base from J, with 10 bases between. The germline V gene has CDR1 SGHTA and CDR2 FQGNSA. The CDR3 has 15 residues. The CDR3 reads CASSLAVGASYEQYF. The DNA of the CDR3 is TGTGCCAGCAGCTTAGCGGTGGGGGCGTCCTACGAGCAGTACTTC.

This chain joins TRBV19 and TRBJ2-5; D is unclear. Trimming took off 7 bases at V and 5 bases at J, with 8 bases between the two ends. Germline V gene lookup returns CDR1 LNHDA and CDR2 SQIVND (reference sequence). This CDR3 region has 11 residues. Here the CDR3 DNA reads TGTGCCAGTACGAGTTCGGAGACCCAGTACTTC. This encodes CASTSSETQYF.

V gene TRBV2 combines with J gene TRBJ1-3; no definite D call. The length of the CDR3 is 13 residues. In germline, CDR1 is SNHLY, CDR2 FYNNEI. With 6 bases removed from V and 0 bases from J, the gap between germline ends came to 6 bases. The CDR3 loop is CASRQISGNTIYF. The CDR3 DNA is TGTGCCAGCAGACAGATCTCTGGAAACACCATATATTTT.

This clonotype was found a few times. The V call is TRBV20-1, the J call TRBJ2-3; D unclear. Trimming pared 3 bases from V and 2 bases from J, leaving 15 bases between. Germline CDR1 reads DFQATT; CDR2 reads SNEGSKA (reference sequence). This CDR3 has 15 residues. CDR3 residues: CSASPLNGYTDTQYF. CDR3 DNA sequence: TGCAGTGCTAGCCCTCTCAATGGGTACACAGATACGCAGTATTTT.

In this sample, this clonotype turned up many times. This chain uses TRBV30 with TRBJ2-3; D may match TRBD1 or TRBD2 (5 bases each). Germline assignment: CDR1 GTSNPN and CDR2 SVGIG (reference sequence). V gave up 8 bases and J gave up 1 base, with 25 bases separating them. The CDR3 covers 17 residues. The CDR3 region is CARDRIKQPNRTDTQYF. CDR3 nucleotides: TGTGCCCGGGACCGGATCAAACAACCGAATCGCACAGATACGCAGTATTTT. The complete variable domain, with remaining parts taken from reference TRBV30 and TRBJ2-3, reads SQTIHQWPATLVQPVGSPLSLECTVEGTSNPNLYWYRQAAGRGLQLLFYSVGIGQISSEVPQNLSASRPQDRQFILSSKKLLLSDSGFYLCARDRIKQPNRTDTQYFGPGTRLTVL.

The CDR3 loop is CASSLEGGPSGETNTGELFF. The CDR3, as DNA: TGCGCCAGCAGCTTGGAAGGGGGCCCTAGCGGGGAGACGAACACCGGGGAGCTGTTTTTT. This chain joins TRBV5-1 and TRBJ2-2, with 9 bases that match TRBD2. V shed 0 bases and J 0 bases; nucleotides not matched to a gene: 12. Germline CDR1 reads SGHRS; CDR2 reads YFSETQ. CDR3 length: 20 amino acids.

This CDR3 reads CASHPGGVVQLFF. CDR3 nucleotide sequence: TGTGCCAGCCACCCGGGAGGGGTGGTACAGCTGTTTTTT. The chain joins TRBV6-1 to TRBJ2-2, with 8 bases identical to TRBD2. Germline CDR1 reads MNHNS; CDR2 reads SASEGT. The CDR3 sequence is 13 residues long. The junction had 11 bases not matched to a gene; V was cut back by 8 bases and J by 12 bases.

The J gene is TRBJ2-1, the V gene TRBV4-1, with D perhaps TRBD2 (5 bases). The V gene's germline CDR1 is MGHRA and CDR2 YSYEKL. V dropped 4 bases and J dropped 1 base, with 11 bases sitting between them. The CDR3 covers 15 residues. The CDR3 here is CASSRERESYNEQFF. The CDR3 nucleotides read TGCGCCAGCAGCCGGGAAAGGGAGTCCTACAATGAGCAGTTCTTC.

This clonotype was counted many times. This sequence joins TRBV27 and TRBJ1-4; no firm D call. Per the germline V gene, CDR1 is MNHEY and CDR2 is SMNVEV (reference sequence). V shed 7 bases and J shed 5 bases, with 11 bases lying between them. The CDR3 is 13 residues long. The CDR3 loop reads CASNWTGNEKLFF. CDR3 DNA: TGTGCCAGCAATTGGACGGGGAATGAAAAACTGTTTTTT.

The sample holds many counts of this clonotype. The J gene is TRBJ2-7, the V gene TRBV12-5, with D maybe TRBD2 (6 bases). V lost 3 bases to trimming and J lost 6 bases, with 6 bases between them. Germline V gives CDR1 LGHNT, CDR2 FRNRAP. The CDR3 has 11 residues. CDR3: CASGFGSEQYF. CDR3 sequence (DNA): TGTGCTAGTGGTTTCGGGAGCGAGCAGTACTTC.